These T cell receptor beta chains were read from a single sample in a study of blood T cell repertoires in COVID-19. Assay: immunoSEQ multiplex PCR; the TCRdb copy retains only in-frame clones and omits some. The sample carries about 240,000 clones, about 73% recorded once. The sequenced material came from peripheral blood. Receptors originate from a woman aged 80 or over with acute or convalescent COVID-19. CDR3s include the opening cysteine and the closing phenylalanine or tryptophan. The D gene is left open where the match is weak. Clone size is not always given. Where it is, it says once, few, many or a class for expanded clones.

clone_size j_call d_call v_call cdr3_aa cdr3_nt
- TRBJ2-3 - TRBV4-3 CASSQEPDLGTDTQYF TGCGCCAGCAGCCAAGAGCCGGATCTAGGCACAGATACGCAGTATTTT
- TRBJ2-2 TRBD1 TRBV6-5 CASIKSGGPGELFF TGTGCCAGCATTAAATCAGGGGGACCCGGGGAGCTGTTTTTT
- TRBJ2-1 - TRBV5-8 CASSVGGIFLNEQFF TGTGCCAGCAGCGTGGGGGGCATTTTTCTCAATGAGCAGTTCTTC
once TRBJ2-3 TRBD2 TRBV3-1/TRBV3-2 CASSLIGGGEDTQYF TGTGCCAGCAGCCTTATAGGCGGGGGGGAGGATACGCAGTATTTT
- TRBJ2-3 TRBD2 TRBV3-1/TRBV3-2 CASSQGLAGVSDTQYF TGTGCCAGCAGCCAAGGACTAGCGGGAGTATCAGATACGCAGTATTTT
- TRBJ1-5 - TRBV7-9 CASSSGDTSNQPQHF TGTGCCAGCAGCTCTGGGGACACTAGCAATCAGCCCCAGCATTTT
- TRBJ1-5 - TRBV5-4 CASSLEPGRGRVAQHF TGTGCCAGCAGCTTGGAACCGGGTCGAGGGAGGGTAGCCCAGCATTTT
- TRBJ2-5 TRBD2 TRBV6-1 CASSEGASGETQYF TGTGCCAGCAGTGAAGGGGCTAGCGGAGAGACCCAGTACTTC
- TRBJ1-4 TRBD1 TRBV7-9 CASSFTQGALFF TGTGCCAGCAGCTTTACCCAGGGGGCTTTGTTTTTT
- TRBJ2-2 - TRBV19 CASSIGGRDTGELFF TGTGCCAGTAGTATCGGGGGTCGGGACACCGGGGAGCTGTTTTTT
- TRBJ1-1 TRBD1 TRBV6-5 CATVRDRGRTEAFF TGTGCCACCGTCCGGGACAGGGGGCGGACTGAAGCTTTCTTT
- TRBJ1-2 TRBD1 TRBV5-1 CASSLTDRDGYTF TGCGCCAGCAGCTTGACGGACAGGGATGGCTACACCTTC
- TRBJ2-1 TRBD2 TRBV5-1 CASSPGLAGANEQFF TGCGCCAGCAGCCCGGGACTAGCGGGAGCTAATGAGCAGTTCTTC
- TRBJ1-6 - TRBV5-5 CASSPRAVSSYNSPLHF TGTGCCAGCAGCCCCAGGGCAGTGAGCTCCTATAATTCACCCCTCCACTTT
- TRBJ2-3 TRBD2 TRBV3-1/TRBV3-2 CASRFSGGVTDTQYF TGTGCCAGCAGATTTAGCGGGGGAGTCACAGATACGCAGTATTTT
- TRBJ1-1 - TRBV7-9 CASSVYLEAFF TGTGCCAGCAGCGTCTACCTTGAAGCTTTCTTT
- TRBJ1-6 - TRBV10-3 CAISDVTGKVHF TGTGCCATCAGTGACGTGACGGGAAAGGTCCACTTT
once TRBJ2-1 - TRBV12-5 CASATGTYNEQFF TGTGCTAGTGCTACAGGGACCTACAATGAGCAGTTCTTC
once TRBJ2-6 TRBD2 TRBV6-1 CASSEGPAGGSGANVLTF TGTGCCAGCAGTGAAGGTCCAGCGGGAGGGTCTGGGGCCAACGTCCTGACTTTC
- TRBJ2-6 - TRBV3-1/TRBV3-2 CASSQLGAGRLSGANVLTF TGTGCCAGCAGCCAACTGGGGGCAGGACGCCTCTCTGGGGCCAACGTCCTGACTTTC
- TRBJ2-1 - TRBV4-2 CASSQPRARGHNEQFF TGTGCCAGCAGCCAACCTCGGGCGCGAGGGCACAATGAGCAGTTCTTC
- TRBJ2-2 - TRBV2 CASSEARGRNTGELFF TGTGCCAGCAGTGAAGCCAGGGGCCGTAACACCGGGGAGCTGTTTTTT
few TRBJ2-7 TRBD1 TRBV19 CASSTSGTASYEQYF TGTGCCAGTAGCACCTCCGGGACAGCCTCCTACGAGCAGTACTTC
- TRBJ2-7 TRBD1 TRBV24-1 CATGQGAREQYF TGTGCCACGGGTCAGGGGGCGCGGGAGCAGTACTTC